This T cell receptor (beta chain) comes out of a study of cytomegalovirus exposure and HLA in healthy donors. General observations from the study: CMV antigen specificity was confirmed in vitro for a few CMV-associated chains.

This clone has a handful of counts. The antigen is unknown. Germline V gene sequence: CDR1 SEHNR, CDR2 FQNEAQ (reference sequence). The V gene end was trimmed by 5 bases and the J gene end by 6 bases; junction bases not matched to a gene: 11. There are 15 residues in the CDR3. This PCR relied on a set of 60 Vbeta primers and 13 Jbeta primers. Profiling relied on immunoSEQ multiplex PCR, and the TCRdb table lists in-frame clones only, not all of them. The sample holds some 110,000 clones; about 9.5% are singletons and the top ten take more than 5%. Healthy bone marrow donors made up the donor group. The TCR comes from a man aged 35 to 55 in good health and CMV-seropositive. This rearrangement joins TRBV7-9 to TRBJ1-1; TRBD1 agrees at 8 bases. The sample consisted of PBMCs. The CDR3 loop reads CASSPRQGLIAEAFF. DNA for the CDR3: TGTGCCAGCAGCCCCCGACAGGGGTTGATAGCTGAAGCTTTCTTT.